A single sample gave rise to the 9 T cell receptor beta chains below, sequenced in a study of human T cells and chemical hapten exposure. MiXCR was run by TCRdb on the RACE reads, yielding one entry per CDR3 protein. The top ten hold 10% of the sample, which has some 97,000 distinct CDR3 sequences, 25% to 35% seen once. Time point noted: patch test 3, about 24 weeks after DPC sensitization. Treatment given: therapeutic diphenylcyclopropenone sensitization with weekly scalp DPC. The sequenced sample was whole blood, obtained in connection with sensitization to the hapten diphenylcyclopropenone (DPC). These receptors were collected from a middle-aged man with alopecia areata. Some clones in this sample may be carry-over from other donors' samples.

The chain uses TRBV12-3 or TRBV12-4 and TRBJ2-3; D is possibly TRBD1 (6 bases). V lost 4 bases, J lost 1 base, and 21 bases lay in between. The CDR3 extends over 18 amino acids. CDR3 sequence (DNA): TGTGCCAGCAGTTGGGGGCCCCCCTCAGGGGTTGGCACAGATACGCAGTATTTT. Amino acids: CASSWGPPSGVGTDTQYF.

The chain employs TRBV6-5 and TRBJ2-1; a possible D gene is TRBD2 (6 bases). Germline CDR1 and CDR2: MNHEY and SVGAGI. The CDR3 is made up of 15 amino acids. V was shortened by 2 bases and J by 8 bases, with 16 bases between the two germline ends. CDR3 nucleotide sequence: TGTGCCAGCAGTTACCGCGGGGTTCCAGTCGATGAGCAGTTCTTC. It is translated as CASSYRGVPVDEQFF.

The V and J genes are TRBV28 and TRBJ2-4; maybe TRBD1 (6 bases). CDR1 is MDHEN and CDR2 is SYDVKM in the germline V gene. The V end was cut by 5 bases, the J end by 0 bases, with 11 bases between. This CDR3 contains 15 residues. In DNA form, the CDR3 reads TGTGCCAGCAGTCTCGGACAGCTAGCCAAAAACATTCAGTACTTC. This codes for CASSLGQLAKNIQYF.

This chain connects TRBV7-9 to TRBJ2-1, with D possibly matching TRBD1 (7 bases). The CDR3 length is 14 residues. Germline V gene lookup returns CDR1 SEHNR and CDR2 FQNEAQ (reference sequence). The V gene lost 5 bases and the J gene lost 9 bases, with 17 bases spanning the gap. CDR3 coding DNA: TGTGCCAGCAGCCGAAACTCAGGGGGGCCTGAGCAGTTCTTC. Translated, it gives CASSRNSGGPEQFF.

V is TRBV18 and J is TRBJ2-2, with 8 positions matching TRBD1. Trimming removed 2 bases from V and 2 bases from J; junction bases left unmatched: 4. The CDR3 contains 16 residues. From germline, CDR1 is KGHSH and CDR2 LQKENI. CDR3 sequence reads: CASSPLGQGNTGELFF. CDR3 nucleotide sequence: TGTGCCAGCTCACCATTAGGACAGGGAAACACCGGGGAGCTGTTTTTT.

The V gene is TRBV18, the J gene TRBJ1-4, with 8 bases aligning to TRBD1. Germline CDR1 reads KGHSH; CDR2 reads LQKENI. CDR3 length equals 17 residues. The ends lost 3 bases at V and 0 bases at J; junction bases unmatched: 6. CDR3 bases: TGTGCCAGCTCACCGGAAAAGGGACAGGCAACTAATGAAAAACTGTTTTTT. Its translation is CASSPEKGQATNEKLFF.

This clonotype was detected only a few times. DNA for the CDR3: TGTGCCAGCAATGTCGGGAGCTCCTACGAGCAGTACTTC. Translation gives CASNVGSSYEQYF. J is TRBJ2-7 and V is TRBV6-1; tentatively, D is TRBD2 (6 bases). Germline V gene sequence: CDR1 MNHNS, CDR2 SASEGT. V dropped 7 bases and J dropped 0 bases, with 10 bases sitting between them. The CDR3 consists of 13 residues.

This clonotype was counted ten times or more. V usage is TRBV14 and J usage is TRBJ2-3; D uncertain. V lost 0 bases, J lost 3 bases, and 13 bases lay in between. The germline V gene has CDR1 SGHDN and CDR2 FVKESK. The length of the CDR3 is 16 residues. CDR3 DNA: TGTGCCAGCAGCCAAGACGGCCTAGATGGTACAGATACGCAGTATTTT. It yields the protein CASSQDGLDGTDTQYF. The full variable domain, in which reference TRBV14 and TRBJ2-3 provide the parts outside the CDR3, is EAGVTQFPSHSVIEKGQTVTLRCDPISGHDNLYWYRRVMGKEIKFLLHFVKESKQDESGMPNNRFLAERTGGTYSTLKVQPAELEDSGVYFCASSQDGLDGTDTQYFGPGTRLTVL.

This clonotype appeared a few times. V gene TRBV6-5 combines with J gene TRBJ2-5; 7 bases fit TRBD1. Trimming cost V 6 bases and J 5 bases; bases outside gene matches: 6. In germline, CDR1 is MNHEY, CDR2 SVGAGI. The CDR3 is made up of 13 amino acids. The DNA for the CDR3 is TGTGCCAGCAGCCGACCCAGGGGGGAGACCCAGTACTTC. Its translation: CASSRPRGETQYF.